This TCR beta chain is from a study of shared clonotypes between healthy human individuals. This CDR3 is 16 amino acids long. The ends were cut back, 1 base at V and 3 bases at J, with 13 bases in the middle. The germline V gene encodes CDR1 SGHVS and CDR2 FQNEAQ. Study outcomes and limitations: Researchers sampled blood only, noting tissue repertoires likely differ.

As concerns this clone: Its antigen is not identified.

Only in-frame clones appear in the TCRdb table, and some are missing; sequencing was by immunoSEQ multiplex PCR. The sample carries approximately 320,000 clones, over 75% recorded once. V usage is TRBV7-8 and J usage is TRBJ2-1, with a weak D call TRBD2 (5 bases). The receptor's source is a man between 18 and 35 years old in good health. The specimen sequenced was memory CD8+ T cells sorted from blood. Described subset: CD45RO+ cells pooled with CCR7-negative TemRA cells. CDR3 DNA sequence: TGTGCCAGCAGCTTAGGAGTCGTAGCGAACTACAATGAGCAGTTCTTC. Protein product: CASSLGVVANYNEQFF.